The 9 T cell receptor beta chains given below trace back to one sample, sequenced in a study of T cells after posttransplantation cyclophosphamide. TCRdb's copy holds only in-frame clones and misses some; the assay was immunoSEQ multiplex PCR. Listed for the sample are 25,000 to 35,000 clones, none seen a single time. Sequencing was done on a sample of PBMCs. Receptor source: a woman younger than 45 in good health and a related stem cell transplant donor.

This clone showed up many times. The chain combines TRBV19 with TRBJ1-1, with D possibly TRBD1 on 5 matching bases. CDR1 LNHDA and CDR2 SQIVND come from the germline V gene (reference sequence). Between the trimmed V and J ends, which lost 1 base and 4 bases, there was a span of 13 bases. This CDR3 contains 15 residues. CDR3 loop: CASSIVLGEGTEAFF. The CDR3 DNA is TGTGCCAGTAGTATAGTCCTAGGGGAAGGCACTGAAGCTTTCTTT.

This clone was detected ten times or more. The genes are TRBV19 and TRBJ2-1, with TRBD2 identical over 7 bases. This CDR3 is built from 13 residues. Per germline, CDR1 LNHDA and CDR2 SQIVND (reference sequence). J was trimmed by 9 bases and V by 6 bases; bases with no gene match: 8. The CDR3 DNA is TGTGCCAGTAGCTCCTGGCTAGCGGTTGAGCAGTTCTTC. It translates to CASSSWLAVEQFF.

In this sample, this clone turned up many times. The gene calls are TRBV19 and TRBJ1-1, with unresolved D. Per germline, CDR1 LNHDA and CDR2 SQIVND (reference sequence). V was cut by 2 bases and J by 5 bases, with 12 bases left in between. The CDR3 covers 14 residues. CDR3 nucleotide sequence: TGTGCCAGTAGTATAAAGGGCTGGCTAACTGAAGCTTTCTTT. Translated: CASSIKGWLTEAFF.

This chain uses TRBV15 with TRBJ1-2, with a tentative D call TRBD1 (5 bases). CDR1 is LNHNV and CDR2 is YYDKDF in the germline V gene (reference sequence). Trimming pared 0 bases from V and 4 bases from J, leaving 12 bases between. The CDR3 is 15 residues long. This CDR3 reads CATSREGGLGYGYTF. The CDR3 nucleotides read TGTGCCACCAGCAGAGAGGGGGGGTTGGGCTATGGCTACACCTTC.

This clone was found many times. The rearrangement links TRBV14 to TRBJ1-1; D is perhaps TRBD1 (5 bases). Per germline, CDR1 SGHDN and CDR2 FVKESK. V lost 4 bases to trimming and J lost 6 bases, with 15 bases between them. This CDR3 is built from 14 residues. The CDR3 DNA reads TGTGCCAGCAGCCCGCGGTGGGGGGGGGCTGAAGCTTTCTTT. This translates into CASSPRWGGAEAFF.

The chain is built from TRBV9 and TRBJ2-1; 9 bases fit TRBD2. The germline V gene has CDR1 SGDLS and CDR2 YYNGEE. The CDR3 has 16 residues. V lost 0 bases, J lost 6 bases, and 7 bases stayed unmatched. CDR3: CASSVDERGVTNEQFF. CDR3 in DNA: TGTGCCAGCAGCGTAGATGAGCGGGGGGTAACCAATGAGCAGTTCTTC. Complete variable domain (other parts from reference TRBV9 and TRBJ2-1): DSGVTQTPKHLITATGQRVTLRCSPRSGDLSVYWYQQSLDQGLQFLIQYYNGEERAKGNILERFSAQQFPDLHSELNLSSLELGDSALYFCASSVDERGVTNEQFFGPGTRLTVL.

This clone was observed many times. The chain employs TRBV6-1 and TRBJ1-1; D remains unclear. Looked up from germline, CDR1 is MNHNS and CDR2 is SASEGT. V gave up 4 bases and J gave up 2 bases, with 8 bases separating them. The CDR3 sequence is 13 residues long. CDR3 sequence (DNA): TGTGCCAGCAGTGTACAGAGAAACACTGAAGCTTTCTTT. This encodes CASSVQRNTEAFF.

The sample holds many counts of this clone. The V and J genes are TRBV19 and TRBJ2-3; D not certain. Germline V gives CDR1 LNHDA, CDR2 SQIVND (reference sequence). The CDR3 covers 11 residues. V was shortened by 3 bases and J by 4 bases, with 2 bases between the two germline ends. CDR3 sequence (DNA): TGTGCCAGTAGTATCTCAGATACGCAGTATTTT. Amino acid sequence: CASSISDTQYF.

This clone was counted ten times or more. The V gene is TRBV6-1, the J gene TRBJ1-5; 12 positions match TRBD1. V gave up 10 bases and J gave up 2 bases; unmatched junction bases: 6. CDR1 is MNHNS, CDR2 SASEGT, per germline. The CDR3 length is 15 residues. CDR3 DNA sequence: TGTGCCACACGGGACAGGGGGCGAGGCAATCAGCCCCAGCATTTT. Protein sequence: CATRDRGRGNQPQHF.